One and the same sample provided the 8 T cell receptor beta chains below, sequenced in a study of CD8+CD57+ T cells in acquired aplastic anemia. Genomic DNA served as template for TCR beta VDJ and CDR3 profiling. One entry per CDR3 protein results from TCRdb running MiXCR on the reads. The sample holds 260,000 or so distinct CDR3 sequences, about 44% seen once. By flow cytometry, patients selected for sequencing had shown an expansion of CD8+CD57+ cells. Source material: sorted CD4+, CD8+, or CD8+CD57+ T cells (not recorded which) from PBMCs. These receptors all stem from a human donor with aplastic anemia.

The rearrangement links TRBV10-3 to TRBJ2-3; TRBD2 agrees at 10 bases. CDR1 and CDR2 (germline): ENHRY, SYGVKD. CDR3 size: 17 residues. Trimming at V came to 4 bases and at J to 0 bases, leaving 7 bases not matched to a gene. CDR3: CAISGVERGGSTDTQYF. CDR3 nucleotide sequence: TGTGCCATCAGTGGAGTGGAGCGGGGGGGAAGCACAGATACGCAGTATTTT.

This chain uses TRBV7-2 with TRBJ1-5; possible D gene TRBD1, 6 bases. The CDR3 length is 14 residues. The V end lost 5 bases, the J end lost 7 bases, and 15 bases lay between the germline ends. Germline V CDR1 and CDR2: SGHTA, FQGNSA. The CDR3 DNA reads as TGTGCCAGCAGCCCTTTGGGGGGCGAGCAGCCCCAGCATTTT. Encoded protein: CASSPLGGEQPQHF.

The CDR3 protein is CASSESSTLAGQETQYF. The CDR3, as DNA: TGTGCCAGCAGTGAATCCTCCACCCTAGCGGGGCAAGAGACCCAGTACTTC. The chain links TRBV25-1 to TRBJ2-5, with TRBD2 identical over 9 bases. Germline V CDR1 and CDR2: MGHDK, SYGVNS. The CDR3 consists of 17 residues. V lost 1 base to trimming and J lost 2 bases; unmatched junction nucleotides: 8.

Notes on this clonotype: With a much larger clone just one base away, this may be a read error. The genes are TRBV10-2 and TRBJ2-6; a weak D match, TRBD1 (6 bases). Germline V gene data show CDR1 as WSHSY and CDR2 as SAAADI. The CDR3 totals 17 residues. CDR3 DNA sequence: TGCGCCAGCTCTAGGGACACCGCTCACTCTGGGCCCAACGTCCTGACTTTC. Translating gives CASSRDTAHSGPNVLTF.

The rearrangement uses TRBV15 and TRBJ1-6; TRBD1 agrees at 8 bases. CDR3 length: 16 residues. V lost 3 bases and J lost 9; bases outside the gene matches: 10. Germline CDR1 LNHNV, CDR2 YYDKDF (reference sequence). CDR3 DNA sequence: TGTGCCACCAGCAGCCCGAAGACAGGGGTGAGTTCACCCCTCCACTTT. Encoded protein: CATSSPKTGVSSPLHF. The whole variable domain, remainder taken from reference TRBV15 and TRBJ1-6, is DAMVIQNPRYQVTQFGKPVTLSCSQTLNHNVMYWYQQKSSQAPKLLFHYYDKDFNNEADTPDNFQSRRPNTSFCFLDIRSPGLGDTAMYLCATSSPKTGVSSPLHFGNGTRLTVT.

The chain carries TRBV27 and TRBJ1-2; a weak D match, TRBD1 (6 bases). Germline V gives CDR1 MNHEY, CDR2 SMNVEV (reference sequence). V lost 0 bases, J lost 8 bases, and 16 bases lay in between. This CDR3 comprises 15 residues. This CDR3 is CASSLSTGGRGGYTF. Here the CDR3 DNA reads TGTGCCAGCAGTTTATCGACGGGGGGGCGAGGAGGCTACACCTTC.

V is TRBV7-8 and J is TRBJ1-5; the D gene is possibly TRBD1 (5 bases). Germline V gives CDR1 SGHVS, CDR2 FQNEAQ. Trimming stripped 5 bases from V and 5 bases from J, with 19 bases between. The CDR3 is made up of 16 amino acids. For the CDR3, the DNA is TGTGCCAGCAGCGCAGGCCTAGGGGTGGGATATCAGCCCCAGCATTTT. Its translation: CASSAGLGVGYQPQHF.

The CDR3 bases are TGTGCCAGCAGCTTGATTAGAACAGAGACCTACGAGCAGTACTTC. Its translation: CASSLIRTETYEQYF. The chain employs TRBV5-8 and TRBJ2-7, with D unresolved. The CDR3 is 15 amino acids. V was trimmed by 1 base and J by 2 bases, leaving 13 bases between them. Germline values: CDR1 SGHTS, CDR2 YDEGEE.